These 20 T cell receptor beta chains originate from one sample sequenced in a study of blood T cell repertoires in COVID-19. Sequenced by immunoSEQ multiplex PCR; TCRdb stores in-frame clones only, minus some. The table includes 300,000 to 350,000 clones, nearly 90% detected once. Specimen: peripheral blood. These receptors all stem from a woman in her 40s with COVID-19, enrolled during active disease.

A few counts support this clone. V gene TRBV3-1 (or the pseudogene TRBV3-2) combines with J gene TRBJ2-7; 7 positions match TRBD1. The CDR3 totals 14 residues. Germline V gene sequence: CDR1 LGHDT, CDR2 YNNKEL (reference sequence). The trim removed 1 base at V and 3 bases at J, leaving 3 bases unmatched. The CDR3 loop reads CASSQVDRDYEQYF. The CDR3 nucleotides are TGTGCCAGCAGCCAAGTAGACAGGGACTACGAGCAGTACTTC.

V is TRBV11-3 and J is TRBJ2-1; TRBD2 matches at 13 bases. The V and J ends lost 4 bases and 7 bases, in that order; junction bases with no gene match: 13. CDR1 and CDR2 (germline): SGHNT, YENEEA. The CDR3 is 18 amino acids. DNA of the CDR3: TGTGCCAGCAGCTCCGAGGGGGTGGGGACTAGCGGGAAGAATGAGCAGTTCTTC. Protein sequence: CASSSEGVGTSGKNEQFF.

The rearrangement links TRBV6-6 to TRBJ1-4; maybe TRBD1 (6 bases). The CDR3 runs to 16 residues. Germline CDR1 is MNHNY and CDR2 is SVGAGI (reference sequence). V lost 6 bases, J lost 5 bases, and 19 bases lay in between. CDR3 amino acids: CASRLQGPSVNEKLFF. The CDR3 bases are TGTGCCAGCAGATTACAGGGCCCTTCGGTAAATGAAAAACTGTTTTTT.

This chain links TRBV7-3 with TRBJ2-7, with unresolved D. The CDR3 consists of 13 residues. The ends were cut back, 5 bases at V and 0 bases at J, with 8 bases in the middle. Germline V gene sequence: CDR1 SGHTA, CDR2 FQGTGA. The CDR3 is CASSRHSSYEQYF. CDR3 nucleotide sequence: TGTGCCAGCAGCCGACACAGCTCCTACGAGCAGTACTTC.

The chain links TRBV28 to TRBJ1-2; D is uncertain. The germline V gene encodes CDR1 MDHEN and CDR2 SYDVKM. The V and J ends lost 3 bases and 6 bases respectively, with 11 bases between them. The CDR3 consists of 13 residues. The chain's CDR3 is CASSLYGFDGYTF. DNA for the CDR3: TGTGCCAGCAGTTTGTACGGGTTCGATGGCTACACCTTC.

For the CDR3, the DNA is TGTGCCAGCAGCCGAACCTCGGGTATTCAAGAGACCCAGTACTTC. Encoded protein: CASSRTSGIQETQYF. The rearrangement links TRBV28 to TRBJ2-5; D gene ambiguous. The V and J ends lost 6 bases and 2 bases respectively, with 16 bases between them. CDR1 and CDR2 (germline): MDHEN, SYDVKM. This CDR3 contains 15 residues.

The CDR3 reads CASSLGQGAFEQFF. The CDR3 DNA is TGTGCCAGCAGCCTAGGACAGGGAGCGTTTGAGCAGTTCTTC. This chain links TRBV7-8 with TRBJ2-1; 8 nucleotides align to TRBD1. Germline V gene data show CDR1 as SGHVS and CDR2 as FQNEAQ. V was pared by 5 bases and J by 9 bases, with 9 bases of the junction left unmatched. The CDR3 sequence is 14 residues long.

The rearrangement uses TRBV12-5 and TRBJ2-1, with 8 bases matching TRBD2. The CDR3 is 15 residues long. Germline V gene sequence: CDR1 LGHNT, CDR2 FRNRAP. V lost 7 bases, J lost 4 bases, and 9 bases stayed unmatched. The CDR3 sequence: CASAPSGSLYNEQFF. CDR3 DNA: TGTGCTAGTGCCCCAAGCGGGAGTTTGTACAATGAGCAGTTCTTC.

The V gene is TRBV10-2, the J gene TRBJ1-1; D ambiguous. V was trimmed by 4 bases and J by 11 bases, leaving 14 bases between them. Germline lookup yields CDR1 WSHSY and CDR2 SAAADI. The CDR3 has 12 residues. The CDR3 coding sequence is TGCGCCAGCAGTGGGGTGAGCGCGGGGGCTTTCTTT. This sequence encodes CASSGVSAGAFF.

V gene TRBV6-5 combines with J gene TRBJ1-5, with D tentatively TRBD1 (5 bases). CDR3 length: 15 amino acids. Germline lookup yields CDR1 MNHEY and CDR2 SVGAGI. With 6 bases removed from V and 0 bases from J, the gap between germline ends came to 12 bases. CDR3 sequence reads: CASRPDSYSNQPQHF. The CDR3 region has the DNA TGTGCCAGCAGACCCGACAGTTATAGCAATCAGCCCCAGCATTTT.

The rearrangement joins TRBV5-1 to TRBJ1-2; 7 bases fit TRBD1. There are 14 residues in the CDR3. The trim removed 0 bases at V and 4 bases at J, leaving 3 bases unmatched. CDR1 and CDR2 (germline): SGHRS, YFSETQ. CDR3 bases: TGCGCCAGCAGCTTGGCCGGGACAGCCTATGGCTACACCTTC. Translating it yields CASSLAGTAYGYTF.

The CDR3 protein is CASSPGEAGGQETQYF. The CDR3 DNA follows: TGTGCCAGCAGCCCAGGGGAAGCGGGGGGACAAGAGACCCAGTACTTC. The chain uses TRBV5-8 and TRBJ2-5; 9 bases align to TRBD2. CDR1 and CDR2 (germline): SGHTS, YDEGEE. This CDR3 contains 16 residues. Unmatched junction bases numbered 9, after V lost 4 bases and J lost 2 bases.

The V and J genes are TRBV27 and TRBJ1-4, with D uncertain. CDR1 and CDR2 (germline): MNHEY, SMNVEV (reference sequence). This CDR3 has 14 amino acids. Trimming removed 6 bases from V and 6 bases from J, with 14 bases in between. CDR3 sequence: CASSSTRTYEKLFF. The DNA of the CDR3 is TGTGCCAGCAGCTCGACTAGGACCTATGAAAAACTGTTTTTT.

This clone showed up just once. The chain couples TRBV9 to TRBJ2-5, with 7 nucleotides matching TRBD2. The CDR3 covers 16 residues. The V gene's germline CDR1 is SGDLS and CDR2 YYNGEE. Trimming took 0 bases from V and 1 from J; bases not matched to a gene: 6. The CDR3 region has the DNA TGTGCCAGCAGCGTAGGAGCTAGCGGATTCCAAGAGACCCAGTACTTC. The encoded protein is CASSVGASGFQETQYF. Based on the CDR3 plus reference TRBV9 and TRBJ2-5, the full variable domain is DSGVTQTPKHLITATGQRVTLRCSPRSGDLSVYWYQQSLDQGLQFLIQYYNGEERAKGNILERFSAQQFPDLHSELNLSSLELGDSALYFCASSVGASGFQETQYFGPGTRLLVL.

The rearrangement links TRBV9 to TRBJ2-7, with TRBD1 identical over 7 bases. CDR1 and CDR2 (germline): SGDLS, YYNGEE. The trim removed 0 bases at V and 7 bases at J, leaving 10 bases unmatched. The CDR3 has 15 residues. The CDR3 DNA is TGTGCCAGCAGCGTAGCCGGCACAGGGGTGGGGGAGCAGTACTTC. Translated, it gives CASSVAGTGVGEQYF.

This chain links TRBV18 with TRBJ2-5, with 7 bases fitting TRBD2. Per the germline V gene, CDR1 is KGHSH and CDR2 is LQKENI. This CDR3 is built from 16 residues. J gave up 4 bases and V 4 bases, and 12 bases lay outside the gene matches. In nucleotides, the CDR3 is TGTGCCAGCTCACTCCCGGGGGGTCGCGACCCAGAGACCCAGTACTTC. Translation: CASSLPGGRDPETQYF.

This clone has only one observation. The chain employs TRBV10-3 and TRBJ1-3; maybe TRBD1 (6 bases). Between the trimmed V and J ends, which lost 10 bases and 0 bases, there was a span of 13 bases. From germline, CDR1 is ENHRY and CDR2 SYGVKD. This CDR3 region has 14 residues. CDR3 amino acids: CATRDNHSGNTIYF. The DNA of the CDR3 is TGTGCCACACGGGACAACCACTCTGGAAACACCATATATTTT.

This rearrangement joins TRBV6-1 to TRBJ1-1; 8 positions match TRBD1. The CDR3 covers 15 residues. Germline assignment: CDR1 MNHNS and CDR2 SASEGT. Germline trimming cut 2 bases from V and 2 bases from J; bases unmatched to any gene: 4. The CDR3 coding sequence is TGTGCCAGCAGTGAAAGGACAGGGACTAACACTGAAGCTTTCTTT. Protein sequence: CASSERTGTNTEAFF.

This sequence joins TRBV19 and TRBJ2-2, with TRBD1 matching over 9 bases. This CDR3 region has 16 residues. Germline V gene data show CDR1 as LNHDA and CDR2 as SQIVND (reference sequence). V lost 4 bases, J lost 4 bases, and 7 bases stayed unmatched. CDR3 in amino acids: CASSTQTGGATGELFF. CDR3 bases: TGTGCCAGTAGTACCCAGACAGGGGGTGCCACCGGGGAGCTGTTTTTT.

This chain joins TRBV19 and TRBJ1-1; D gene ambiguous. The CDR3 spans 14 residues. The V and J ends lost 3 bases and 3 bases respectively, with 11 bases between them. Per the germline V gene, CDR1 is LNHDA and CDR2 is SQIVND (reference sequence). The CDR3 nucleotides read TGTGCCAGTAGTATCGGCGGCTGGGACACTGAAGCTTTCTTT. Translation gives CASSIGGWDTEAFF. The entire variable domain, with the rest obtained from reference TRBV19 and TRBJ1-1, is as follows: DGGITQSPKYLFRKEGQNVTLSCEQNLNHDAMYWYRQDPGQGLRLIYYSQIVNDFQKGDIAEGYSVSREKKESFPLTVTSAQKNPTAFYLCASSIGGWDTEAFFGQGTRLTVV.